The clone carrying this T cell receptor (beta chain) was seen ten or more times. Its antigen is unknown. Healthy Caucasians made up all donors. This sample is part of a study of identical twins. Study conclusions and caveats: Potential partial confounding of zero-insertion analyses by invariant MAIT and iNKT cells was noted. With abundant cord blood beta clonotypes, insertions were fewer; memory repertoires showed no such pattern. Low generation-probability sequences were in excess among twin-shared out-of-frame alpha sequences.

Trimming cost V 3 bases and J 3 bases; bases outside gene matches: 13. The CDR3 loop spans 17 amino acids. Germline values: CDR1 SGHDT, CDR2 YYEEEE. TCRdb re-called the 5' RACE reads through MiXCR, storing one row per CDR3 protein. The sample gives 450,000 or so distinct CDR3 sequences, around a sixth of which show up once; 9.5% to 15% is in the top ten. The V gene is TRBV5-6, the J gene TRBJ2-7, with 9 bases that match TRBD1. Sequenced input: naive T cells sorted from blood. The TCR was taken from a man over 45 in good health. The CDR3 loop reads CASSSYRRGTGRYEQYF. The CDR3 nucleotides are TGTGCCAGCAGCTCATATAGACGCGGGACAGGGCGCTACGAGCAGTACTTC.